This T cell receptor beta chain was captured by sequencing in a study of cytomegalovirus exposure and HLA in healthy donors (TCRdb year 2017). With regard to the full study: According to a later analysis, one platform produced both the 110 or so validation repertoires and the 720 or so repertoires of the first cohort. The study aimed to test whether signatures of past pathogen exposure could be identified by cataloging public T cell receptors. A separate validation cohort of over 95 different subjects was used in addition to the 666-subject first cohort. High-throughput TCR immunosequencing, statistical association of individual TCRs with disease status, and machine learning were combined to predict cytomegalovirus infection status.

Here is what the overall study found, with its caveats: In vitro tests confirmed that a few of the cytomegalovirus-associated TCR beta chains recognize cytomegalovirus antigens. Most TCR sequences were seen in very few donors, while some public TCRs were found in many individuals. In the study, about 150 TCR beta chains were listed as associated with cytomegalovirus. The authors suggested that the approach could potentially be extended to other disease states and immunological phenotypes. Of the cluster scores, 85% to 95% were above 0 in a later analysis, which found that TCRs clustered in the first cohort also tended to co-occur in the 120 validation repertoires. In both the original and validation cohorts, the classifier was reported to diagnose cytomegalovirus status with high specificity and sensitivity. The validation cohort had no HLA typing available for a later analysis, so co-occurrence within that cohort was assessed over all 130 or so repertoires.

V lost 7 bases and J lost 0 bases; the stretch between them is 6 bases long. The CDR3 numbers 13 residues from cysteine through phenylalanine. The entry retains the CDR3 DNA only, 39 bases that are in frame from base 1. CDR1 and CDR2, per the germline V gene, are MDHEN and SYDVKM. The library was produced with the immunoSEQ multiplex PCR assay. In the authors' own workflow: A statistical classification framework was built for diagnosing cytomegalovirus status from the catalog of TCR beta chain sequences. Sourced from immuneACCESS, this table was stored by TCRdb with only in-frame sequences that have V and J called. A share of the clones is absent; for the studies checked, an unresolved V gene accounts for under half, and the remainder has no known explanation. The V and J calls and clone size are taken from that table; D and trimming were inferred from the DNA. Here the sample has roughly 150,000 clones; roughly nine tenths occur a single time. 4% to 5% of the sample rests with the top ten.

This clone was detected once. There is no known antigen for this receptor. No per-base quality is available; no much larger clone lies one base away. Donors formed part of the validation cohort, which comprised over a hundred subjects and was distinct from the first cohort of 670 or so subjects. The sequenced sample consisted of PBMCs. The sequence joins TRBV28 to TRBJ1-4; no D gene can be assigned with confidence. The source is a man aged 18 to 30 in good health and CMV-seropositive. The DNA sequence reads TGTGCCAGCACCGGGACAACTAATGAAAAACTGTTTTTT. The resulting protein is CASTGTTNEKLFF.